This T cell receptor beta chain was sequenced for a study of cytomegalovirus exposure and HLA in healthy donors (dated by TCRdb to the late 2010s). In terms of the full investigation: The roughly 700 repertoires of the first cohort and the approximately 130 validation repertoires were produced on the same platform, according to a later analysis. To predict cytomegalovirus infection status, the study brought together high-throughput TCR immunosequencing, statistical association of individual TCRs with disease status, and machine learning. The aim of the study was to test whether cataloging public T cell receptors could identify signatures of past pathogen exposure. Along with the 666-subject first cohort, a separate validation cohort of some 130 different subjects was used. The full study reports these points: In vitro tests confirmed that three of the cytomegalovirus-associated TCR beta chains recognize cytomegalovirus antigens. The validation cohort had no HLA typing available for a later analysis, so co-occurrence within that cohort was assessed over all 120 or so repertoires. The study gave a list of under 200 TCR beta chains associated with cytomegalovirus. Subsequent analysis determined that TCRs grouped into clusters in the first cohort also showed a tendency toward co-occurrence across the 90 to 150 validation repertoires, and 85% to 95% of cluster scores exceeded 0. It was suggested by the authors that the approach could potentially be generalized to other disease states and immunological phenotypes. While some public TCRs were present in many individuals, most TCR sequences turned up only very rarely across donors. Cytomegalovirus status was reported to be diagnosed by the classifier with high specificity and sensitivity in both the original and validation cohorts.

Receptor amplification or capture employed the immunoSEQ multiplex PCR assay. On the study's bioinformatics: To diagnose cytomegalovirus status from the catalog of TCR beta chain sequences, a statistical classification framework was built. TCRdb re-hosts the immuneACCESS table, in-frame sequences only. Its copies lack some clones; in the studies checked, an unresolved V gene accounts for under half of them, and the cause for the rest is not known. V, J and clone size are taken as reported in that table, and D and trimming were inferred from the DNA itself. This sample has 60,000 to 75,000 clones in its table, and 85% to 95% of those were observed once. In total, the top ten clones hold 7% of the sample. Based on its abundance in the sample, this clone is medium-sized (0.01 to 0.1%). It has no known antigen specificity. There are no base qualities to consult, and no much larger clone falls within one base.

The donors were included in the validation cohort of 120 subjects, a group kept apart from the approximately 670-subject first cohort. The junction carries 11 bases between V and J, which are trimmed by 4 bases and 7 bases respectively. The CDR3 runs 13 amino acids, cysteine and phenylalanine included. Only the CDR3 part of the read is kept: 39 bases, read in frame from the first base. The germline V gene sets CDR1 to MDHEN and CDR2 to SYDVKM. The chain employs TRBV28 and TRBJ1-5; D gene: possibly TRBD1, on 5 matching bases. The receptor's source is a woman younger than 35 in good health and CMV-seropositive. Sequenced sample: PBMCs. The DNA is TGTGCCAGCAGTTCCAGGGCCGGGCAGCCCCAGCATTTT. Its product reads: CASSSRAGQPQHF.